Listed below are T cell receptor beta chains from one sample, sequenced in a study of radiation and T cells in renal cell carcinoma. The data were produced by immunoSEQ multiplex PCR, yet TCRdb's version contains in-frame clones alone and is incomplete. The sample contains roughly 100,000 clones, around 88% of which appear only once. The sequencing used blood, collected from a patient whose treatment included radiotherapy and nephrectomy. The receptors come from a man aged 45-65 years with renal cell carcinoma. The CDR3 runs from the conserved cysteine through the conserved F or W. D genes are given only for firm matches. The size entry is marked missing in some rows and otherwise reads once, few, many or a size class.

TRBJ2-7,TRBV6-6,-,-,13,TGTGCCAGCAGTTACAACCAGATTTCCGAGCAGTACTTC,CASSYNQISEQYF
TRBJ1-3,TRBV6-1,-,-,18,TGTGCCAGCAGTGAAGGCCTTTGGGGCACAAGCTCTGGAAACACCATATATTTT,CASSEGLWGTSSGNTIYF
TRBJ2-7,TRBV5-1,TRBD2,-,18,TGCGCCAGCAGCCACGGGACTAGCGGGAGGGCCCGCCCCTACGAGCAGTACTTC,CASSHGTSGRARPYEQYF
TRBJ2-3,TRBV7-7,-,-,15,TGTGCTAGCAGCCGCTCTGCGGGGTACACAGATACGCAGTATTTT,CASSRSAGYTDTQYF
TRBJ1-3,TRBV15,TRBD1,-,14,TGTGCCACCAGCAGTAGGACAGGGGAAAACACCATATATTTT,CATSSRTGENTIYF
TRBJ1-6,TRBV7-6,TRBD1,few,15,TGTGCCAGCAGCTTAGCGCTCAGGGGGGATTCACCCCTCCACTTT,CASSLALRGDSPLHF
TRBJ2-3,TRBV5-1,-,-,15,TGCGCCAGCAACCCCGGTCAAATAGACACAGATACGCAGTATTTT,CASNPGQIDTDTQYF
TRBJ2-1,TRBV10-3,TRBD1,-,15,TGTGCCATCAGTGAGATGGACAGGGGCTACAATGAGCAGTTCTTC,CAISEMDRGYNEQFF
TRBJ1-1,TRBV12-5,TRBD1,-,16,TGTGCTAGTGGTTTGGCCCGGACAGGGCCTGAGGCTGAAGCTTTCTTT,CASGLARTGPEAEAFF
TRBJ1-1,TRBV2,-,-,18,TGTGCCAGCAGTATTCAGCCGTACACGGGGGGGTTTAACACTGAAGCTTTCTTT,CASSIQPYTGGFNTEAFF
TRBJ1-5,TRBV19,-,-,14,TGTGCCAGTATTGATACGGATAGCAATCAGCCCCAGCATTTT,CASIDTDSNQPQHF
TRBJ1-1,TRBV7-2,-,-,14,TGTGCCAGCAGCCCACAGGGTGAGCAAACTGAAGCTTTCTTT,CASSPQGEQTEAFF
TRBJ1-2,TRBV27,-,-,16,TGTGCCAGCAGCTCGTCATTGACCCGGGGCAACTATGGCTACACCTTC,CASSSSLTRGNYGYTF
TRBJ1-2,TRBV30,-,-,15,TGTGCCTGGAAAAATTACAGGGCTCGTCCTTCTGGCTACACCTTC,CAWKNYRARPSGYTF
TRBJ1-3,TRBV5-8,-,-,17,TGTGCCAGCAGCCCCCTTGATGTGGGACACTCTGGAAACACCATATATTTT,CASSPLDVGHSGNTIYF
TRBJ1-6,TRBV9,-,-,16,TGTGCCAGCAGCGTAGGGTGGGGGGCGAGTAATTCACCCCTCCACTTT,CASSVGWGASNSPLHF
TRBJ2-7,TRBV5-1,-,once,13,TGCGCCAGCAGCACGACAAGTTCCTACGAGCAGTACTTC,CASSTTSSYEQYF
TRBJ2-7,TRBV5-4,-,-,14,TGTGCCAGCAGCTCCCCGCAGAACCCCTACGAGCAGTACTTC,CASSSPQNPYEQYF
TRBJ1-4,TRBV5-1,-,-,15,TGCGCCAGCAGCTTGAGCAGGACCGGGGATGAAAAACTGTTTTTT,CASSLSRTGDEKLFF
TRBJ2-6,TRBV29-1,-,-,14,TGCAGCGTTGAAACAGGGTACGGGGCCAACGTCCTGACTTTC,CSVETGYGANVLTF
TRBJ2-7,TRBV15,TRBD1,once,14,TGTGCCACCAGCAGAAACAGGGGTTCCTACGAGCAGTACTTC,CATSRNRGSYEQYF
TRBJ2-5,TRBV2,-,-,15,TGTGCCAGCAGTGAAGCGCCCGGATTACAAGAGACCCAGTACTTC,CASSEAPGLQETQYF
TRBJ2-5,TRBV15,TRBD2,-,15,TGTGCCACCAGCAGAGAACTAGCGGTGGGAGAGACCCAGTACTTC,CATSRELAVGETQYF
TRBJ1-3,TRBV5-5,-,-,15,TGTGCCAGCAGACTATCCGCGGTGTCTGGAAACACCATATATTTT,CASRLSAVSGNTIYF
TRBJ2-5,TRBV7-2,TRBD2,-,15,TGTGCCAGCAGCTTTAGCGGGGGGGCCGGAGAGACCCAGTACTTC,CASSFSGGAGETQYF
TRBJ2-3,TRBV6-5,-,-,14,TGTGCCAGCAGGCCCCTCCGAGGGACAGATACGCAGTATTTT,CASRPLRGTDTQYF
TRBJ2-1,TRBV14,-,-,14,TGTGCCAGCAGCCCCCAGGGTTATGGAGATGAGCAGTTCTTC,CASSPQGYGDEQFF
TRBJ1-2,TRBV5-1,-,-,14,TGCGCCAGCAGCTTGGTCCCAGGGGATTCTGGCTACACCTTC,CASSLVPGDSGYTF
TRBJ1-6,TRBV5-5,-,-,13,TGTGCCAGCAGCTTGAGTACTAATTCACCCCTCCACTTT,CASSLSTNSPLHF
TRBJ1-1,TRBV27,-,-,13,TGTGCCAGCAGTTTTCGGGGGAATTCAGGAGCTTTCTTT,CASSFRGNSGAFF
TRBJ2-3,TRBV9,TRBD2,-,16,TGTGCCAGCACCCGACTAGCGGGGAAGAAAACAGATACGCAGTATTTT,CASTRLAGKKTDTQYF
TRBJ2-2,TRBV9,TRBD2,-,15,TGTGCCAGCAGCGTAGTAGCGGGAGGGACCGGGGAGCTGTTTTTT,CASSVVAGGTGELFF
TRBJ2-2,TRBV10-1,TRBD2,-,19,TGCGCCAGCAGCGACCCTGGGCTAGCGGGAGAAGCTAACACCGGGGAGCTGTTTTTT,CASSDPGLAGEANTGELFF
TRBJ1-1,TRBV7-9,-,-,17,TGTGCCAGCAGCCCCGAATTGAGAGGCTTGAAGAACACTGAAGCTTTCTTT,CASSPELRGLKNTEAFF
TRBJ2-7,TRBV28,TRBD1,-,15,TGTGCCAGCAGTTCCTGGACAGGGCGAAACTACGAGCAGTACTTC,CASSSWTGRNYEQYF
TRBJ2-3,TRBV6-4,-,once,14,TGTGCCAGCAGTGTAGGGAAAGCCACAGATACGCAGTATTTT,CASSVGKATDTQYF
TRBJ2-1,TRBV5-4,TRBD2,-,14,TGTGCCAGCAGCCGTAGCGGGGGGGGAGATGAGCAGTTCTTC,CASSRSGGGDEQFF
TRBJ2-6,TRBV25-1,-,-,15,TGTGCCAGCAGTGAATTGGTGGCTGGGGCCAACGTCCTGACTTTC,CASSELVAGANVLTF
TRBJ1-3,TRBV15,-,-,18,TGTGCCACCAGCAGAGGGAACCGTCAGGGCTACTCTGGAAACACCATATATTTT,CATSRGNRQGYSGNTIYF
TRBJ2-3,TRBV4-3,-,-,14,TGCGCCAGCAGCCATGGGGTCGTAGGGGATACGCAGTATTTT,CASSHGVVGDTQYF
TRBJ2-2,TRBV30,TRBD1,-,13,TGTGCCTGGAGTGACAGGGGGCTCGGGGAGCTGTTTTTT,CAWSDRGLGELFF
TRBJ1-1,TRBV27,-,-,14,TGTGCCAGCAGTTTATTGCAGAAAAACACTGAAGCTTTCTTT,CASSLLQKNTEAFF
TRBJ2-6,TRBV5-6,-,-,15,TGTGCCAGCAGCTTGATGGCGGCTGGGGCCAACGTCCTGACTTTC,CASSLMAAGANVLTF
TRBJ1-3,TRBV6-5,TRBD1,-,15,TGTGCCAGCAGACCCAGGGGGCCCTCTGGAAACACCATATATTTT,CASRPRGPSGNTIYF
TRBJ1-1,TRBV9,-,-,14,TGTGCCAGCAGCGTAATAACAGGGAACACTGAAGCTTTCTTT,CASSVITGNTEAFF
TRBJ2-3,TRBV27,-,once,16,TGTGCCAGCAGTTCCCGGACAGACCGTAGTCCAGATACGCAGTATTTT,CASSSRTDRSPDTQYF
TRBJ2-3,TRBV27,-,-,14,TGTGCCAGCAGTTTTTTAGCCGCCGGGGATACGCAGTATTTT,CASSFLAAGDTQYF
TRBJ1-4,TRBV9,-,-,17,TGTGCCAGCAGCGTAGGTGGGACCGGTAGCTTTGACGAAAAACTGTTTTTT,CASSVGGTGSFDEKLFF
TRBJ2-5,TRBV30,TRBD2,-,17,TGTGCCTGGAATGCACTAGCGGGAGAAAGGTACCAAGAGACCCAGTACTTC,CAWNALAGERYQETQYF
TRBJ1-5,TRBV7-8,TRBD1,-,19,TGTGCCAGCGGAGGACCCACCGGGACAGGGTTTGCCAGCAATCAGCCCCAGCATTTT,CASGGPTGTGFASNQPQHF
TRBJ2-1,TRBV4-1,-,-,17,TGCGCCAGCAGCCAAGCCCGAGGGGGGGTGAGCTACAATGAGCAGTTCTTC,CASSQARGGVSYNEQFF